This T cell receptor (beta chain) is from a study of vaccination effects on CD4 cells after COVID-19. Study in general: Antigen-specific CD4+ T cells were expanded with viral peptide pools in the ViraFEST assay before sequencing. It was with approximately 9.6 IU/ml IL-2 and about 9.2 ug/ml peptides that roughly 2.2 million PBMC per well were cultured.

Comments on this clone: Antigen specificity is unknown.

Germline V lookup: CDR1 SNHLY, CDR2 FYNNEI. The CDR3 is 12 amino acids. Trimming took 6 bases from V and 3 from J, leaving 5 bases between them. Study-wide results and limits: Late in the post-vaccination period, infection-induced and vaccine-induced clones underwent marked clonal contraction.

Assay used: immunoSEQ multiplex PCR; TCRdb lists only in-frame clones, some missing. The table includes around 47,000 clones, 72% detected once. A roughly 10-day culture period preceded the isolation of CD4+ T cells. The cohort was immunized with two doses of either the BNT162b2 or mRNA-1273 vaccine. Vaccine recipients lacked prior SARS-CoV-2 infection and had negative nucleocapsid antibodies. The TCR sequence derives from a human donor who received a COVID-19 vaccine. The sequencing here drew on CD4+ T cells from PBMCs cultured without peptide, taken after COVID-19 vaccination. The chain carries TRBV2 and TRBJ2-2; D is unresolved. This CDR3 is CASRKDTGELFF. CDR3 coding DNA: TGTGCCAGCAGAAAAGACACCGGGGAGCTGTTTTTT. The full variable domain, completed using reference TRBV2 and TRBJ2-2, is EPEVTQTPSHQVTQMGQEVILRCVPISNHLYFYWYRQILGQKVEFLVSFYNNEISEKSEIFDDQFSVERPDGSNFTLKIRSTKLEDSAMYFCASRKDTGELFFGEGSRLTVL.